The 27 T cell receptor beta chains in this list originate from one sample, sequenced in a study of Graves' ophthalmopathy and Graves' hyperthyroidism. The TCR beta CDR3 regions underwent amplification from RNA transcripts. First-round RT-PCR relied on HTBI primers, and a second-round multiplex PCR came next. TCRdb processed the multiplex PCR reads anew with MiXCR; each CDR3 protein has one entry. The data contain 500,000 to 700,000 distinct CDR3 sequences, under 45% of them singletons. Sequencing used peripheral blood or thyroid tissue (not recorded which). The receptor set was obtained from an adult man with Graves' hyperthyroidism.

This clonotype was seen ten or more times. The chain has TRBV24-1 and TRBJ1-2, with D possibly TRBD1 on 5 matching bases. The CDR3 has 14 residues. Germline CDR1 KGHDR, CDR2 SFDVKD. V was trimmed by 7 bases and J by 0 bases, leaving 11 bases between them. The CDR3 DNA reads TGTGCCACCAGCCCGGACACCACTAACTATGGCTACACCTTC. It codes for CATSPDTTNYGYTF.

In its sample, this clonotype was seen a few times. This chain connects TRBV2 to TRBJ1-3, with TRBD1 identical over 7 bases. The CDR3 loop spans 14 amino acids. Germline CDR1 reads SNHLY; CDR2 reads FYNNEI. V lost 8 bases and J lost 3; bases outside the gene matches: 7. CDR3 coding DNA: TGTGCCAGCGAAGAACAGGGGTTTGGAAACACCATATATTTT. The encoded protein is CASEEQGFGNTIYF. Full variable domain (outside the CDR3, taken from reference TRBV2 and TRBJ1-3): EPEVTQTPSHQVTQMGQEVILRCVPISNHLYFYWYRQILGQKVEFLVSFYNNEISEKSEIFDDQFSVERPDGSNFTLKIRSTKLEDSAMYFCASEEQGFGNTIYFGEGSWLTVV.

This clonotype occurred a few times. This chain joins TRBV7-2 and TRBJ2-7; 13 bases map to TRBD2. The J call may not be correct, given that the DNA end is closer to TRBJ2-1. Germline CDR1 reads SGHTA; CDR2 reads FQGNSA. The CDR3 length is 17 residues. CDR3 in amino acids: CASSPWTSGRVSGEQFF. As DNA, the CDR3 is TGTGCCAGCAGCCCCTGGACTAGCGGGAGAGTGTCGGGTGAGCAGTTCTTC.

Only one count was recorded for this clonotype. It may be a read error: a sequence one base away is much more abundant. As the CDR3 is not closed by the conserved phenylalanine or tryptophan, this likely results from a read error. This chain links TRBV7-9 with TRBJ1-5, with D perhaps TRBD1 (5 bases). This CDR3 is 15 amino acids long. Trimming took off 1 base at V and 0 bases at J, with 7 bases between the two ends. The germline CDR1 and CDR2 sequences are SEHNR and FQNEAQ (reference sequence). The DNA of the CDR3 is TGTGCCAGCAGCTTAGAACAGGATAGCAATCAGCCCCAGCATCTT. This translates into CASSLEQDSNQPQHL.

Comments on this clonotype: The CDR3 does not end in the conserved phenylalanine or tryptophan, so this is likely a read error. It is unclear where the CDR3 begins or ends on the DNA, so no DNA is shown, and the CDR3 is as TCRdb lists it. This chain connects TRBV2 to TRBJ2-7; no DNA check was done on the table's D call, TRBD1. CDR1 is SNHLY, CDR2 FYNNEI, per germline. The CDR3 extends over 10 residues, inclusive of both ends. The CDR3: CASSEERGAG.

The chain carries TRBV4-1 and TRBJ2-2; D not resolved. V was shortened by 0 bases and J by 4 bases, with 12 bases between the two germline ends. Germline-derived CDR1 and CDR2 are MGHRA and YSYEKL. The CDR3 consists of 16 residues. The CDR3 coding sequence is TGCGCCAGCAGCCAAGATAGGCTCTCGGGCACCGGGGAGCTGTTTTTT. This gives the protein CASSQDRLSGTGELFF.

With regard to this clonotype: A much larger clone is a single base away; this may be a read error. The conserved final phenylalanine or tryptophan is absent from the CDR3, which likely points to a read error. CDR3 nucleotides: TGTGCCAGCAGTTACTCGACAGGCCCCAATCAGCCCCAGCATCTT. This translates into CASSYSTGPNQPQHL. The rearrangement joins TRBV10-3 to TRBJ1-5; possible D gene TRBD1, 6 bases. The CDR3 spans 15 residues. Germline-derived CDR1 and CDR2 are ENHRY and SYGVKD.

This clonotype was counted only a few times. The chain couples TRBV28 to TRBJ1-1; possibly TRBD1 for D (5 bases). The germline gives CDR1 MDHEN, CDR2 SYDVKM. The V end was cut by 6 bases, the J end by 6 bases, with 14 bases between. The CDR3 covers 13 residues. DNA for the CDR3: TGTGCCAGCAGGAATACAGGTTCGGCTGAAGCTTTCTTT. As protein: CASRNTGSAEAFF.

This clonotype was observed at least ten times. The chain links TRBV7-8 to TRBJ1-1; D not certain. Trimming shortened V by 1 base and J by 7 bases, and 7 bases separated the two germline ends. The germline gives CDR1 SGHVS, CDR2 FQNEAQ. The CDR3 runs to 12 residues. CDR3 bases: TGTGCCAGCAGCTTAGGGTGGGGTGAAGCTTTCTTT. Its translation is CASSLGWGEAFF.

A single count supports this clonotype. The V gene is TRBV7-9, the J gene TRBJ2-2; either TRBD1 or TRBD2 may supply D (5 bases each). The CDR3 is made up of 15 amino acids. Germline assignment: CDR1 SEHNR and CDR2 FQNEAQ (reference sequence). The V gene lost 5 bases and the J gene lost 4 bases, with 14 bases spanning the gap. Written as DNA, the CDR3 is TGTGCCAGCAGCATACCCGGGACCGGCACCGGGGAGCTGTTTTTT. It translates to CASSIPGTGTGELFF.

This clonotype has at least ten counts. The V and J genes are TRBV20-1 and TRBJ2-7, with 15 bases lining up with TRBD2. Germline trimming cut 5 bases from V and 2 bases from J; bases unmatched to any gene: 16. Germline V gene lookup returns CDR1 DFQATT and CDR2 SNEGSKA (reference sequence). The CDR3 extends over 19 amino acids. Written as DNA, the CDR3 is TGCAGTGCTGTCGGAATTATGGGGGGACTAGCGGGAGGCACCTACGAGCAGTACTTC. Its protein product is CSAVGIMGGLAGGTYEQYF.

Regarding this clonotype: With a much larger clone just one base away, this may be a read error. The CDR3 loop reads CASSLDSGYLSYEQYF. The CDR3 DNA sequence: TGTGCCAGCAGCTTAGATTCCGGTTACCTCTCCTACGAGCAGTACTTC. The V gene is TRBV7-2, the J gene TRBJ2-7; D is unclear. CDR3 length: 16 residues. In germline, CDR1 is SGHTA, CDR2 FQGNSA. V lost 1 base to trimming and J lost 0 bases, with 13 bases between them.

A few counts support this clonotype. The V gene is TRBV5-1, the J gene TRBJ1-2, with 8 bases fitting TRBD1. The V and J ends lost 0 bases and 4 bases, in that order; junction bases with no gene match: 2. Germline CDR1 and CDR2: SGHRS and YFSETQ. This CDR3 spans 14 amino acids. CDR3: CASSLGGQVYGYTF. The CDR3 DNA is TGCGCCAGCAGCTTGGGGGGACAGGTCTATGGCTACACCTTC.

The chain links TRBV12-3 or TRBV12-4 to TRBJ1-3; 7 positions match TRBD1. There are 15 residues in the CDR3. The trim removed 6 bases at V and 5 bases at J, leaving 10 bases unmatched. The CDR3 here is CASSRRGTERNTIYF. Written as DNA, the CDR3 is TGTGCCAGCAGCCGAAGAGGGACAGAACGAAACACCATATATTTT.

This clonotype appeared once. V gene TRBV29-1 combines with J gene TRBJ1-4, with D tentatively TRBD1 (5 bases). The CDR3 totals 14 residues. Germline CDR1 SQVTM, CDR2 ANQGSEA. V was cut by 3 bases and J by 4 bases, with 12 bases left in between. The CDR3 DNA sequence: TGCAGCGTTGACCCGGCAGGGTGTAATGAAAAACTGTTTTTT. Translating gives CSVDPAGCNEKLFF.

A word on this clonotype: A much larger clone differs by one base, so this may be a read error. The chain is built from TRBV5-5 and TRBJ1-4; D perhaps matches TRBD1 (5 bases). V was pared by 2 bases and J by 7 bases, with 9 bases between. This CDR3 contains 13 residues. Germline V gene sequence: CDR1 SGHKS, CDR2 YYEKEE (reference sequence). CDR3 DNA sequence: TGTGCCAGCAGCTTTCAGGGTAGTGAAAAACTGTTTTTT. Residues: CASSFQGSEKLFF.

On this clonotype itself: A much larger clone differs by one base, so this may be a read error. The rearrangement uses TRBV5-4 and TRBJ2-7; 7 nucleotides line up with TRBD2. The V segment lost 1 base and the J segment 7 bases; nucleotides outside the gene matches: 14. CDR3 length equals 16 residues. Germline V CDR1 and CDR2: SGHNT, YYREEE (reference sequence). The CDR3 region has the DNA TGTGCCAGCAGCTTGCGAGGTAGCGGGCGTTTAAATGAGCAGTACTTC. Its protein is CASSLRGSGRLNEQYF.

The chain joins TRBV27 to TRBJ2-7; TRBD1 is a possible D gene (6 bases). The CDR3 has 14 amino acids. Germline CDR1 is MNHEY and CDR2 is SMNVEV (reference sequence). Trimming left V 6 bases short and J 1 base short, with 13 bases between. The CDR3 nucleotides read TGTGCCAGCAGGCCTACAGGGTTGTCCTACGAGCAGTACTTC. It translates to CASRPTGLSYEQYF.

As to this clonotype: Given a much more abundant clone one base away, this may be a read error. The V and J genes are TRBV24-1 and TRBJ1-2, with TRBD1 as a possible D gene (5 bases). V dropped 3 bases and J dropped 8 bases, with 9 bases sitting between them. The CDR3 extends over 12 amino acids. The germline V gene has CDR1 KGHDR and CDR2 SFDVKD. CDR3 nucleotide sequence: TGTGCCACCAGTGATGCGGACAAGGGCTACACCTTC. Its translation: CATSDADKGYTF.

This clonotype was seen a single time. This may arise from a read error, as a much more abundant clone is one base away. The chain joins TRBV20-1 to TRBJ2-7, with 7 bases matching TRBD1. CDR3 length: 14 residues. The germline V gene has CDR1 DFQATT and CDR2 SNEGSKA (reference sequence). CDR3 nucleotide sequence: TGCAGTGCTAGAGACGGCAGGGGGATCAACGAGCAGTGCTTC. Amino acids: CSARDGRGINEQCF.

Note on this clonotype: Since a much larger clone is just one base distant, this may be a read error. The conserved phenylalanine or tryptophan is not found at the CDR3 terminus, so this likely reflects a read error. This rearrangement joins TRBV2 to TRBJ1-1; TRBD1 matches 7 bases. This CDR3 spans 14 amino acids. The J segment lost 2 bases and the V segment lost 6 bases, leaving 6 bases of the junction unmatched. Per germline, CDR1 SNHLY and CDR2 FYNNEI. The CDR3 loop is CASSPGDSNTEAFL. CDR3 nucleotide sequence: TGTGCCAGCAGCCCCGGGGACAGCAACACTGAAGCTTTCCTT.

Remarks on this clonotype: At one end the junction does not follow the germline gene, possibly because of a read error. The chain uses TRBV19 and TRBJ1-1, with D possibly being TRBD1 (5 bases). CDR3 length equals 13 residues. The germline V gene has CDR1 LNHDA and CDR2 SQIVND (reference sequence). As DNA, the CDR3 is TGTGCCAGTAGTATTGGGGCTGGCACTCAAGCTTTCTTT. Translating gives CASSIGAGTQAFF. Full variable domain (missing parts from reference TRBV19 and TRBJ1-1): DGGITQSPKYLFRKEGQNVTLSCEQNLNHDAMYWYRQDPGQGLRLIYYSQIVNDFQKGDIAEGYSVSREKKESFPLTVTSAQKNPTAFYLCASSIGAGTQAFFGQGTRLTVV.

This clonotype appeared a single time. The chain has TRBV5-4 and TRBJ1-1; D perhaps matches TRBD1 (5 bases). V was shortened by 4 bases and J by 6 bases, with 10 bases between the two germline ends. The CDR3 spans 12 residues. Germline values: CDR1 SGHNT, CDR2 YYREEE (reference sequence). CDR3 in amino acids: CASSAGTSEAFF. CDR3 nucleotides: TGTGCCAGCAGCGCCGGGACTTCTGAAGCTTTCTTT.

This rearrangement joins TRBV2 to TRBJ2-5, with a tentative D call TRBD1 (6 bases). The CDR3 spans 12 residues. The V end was cut by 8 bases, the J end by 7 bases, with 14 bases between. The germline V gene has CDR1 SNHLY and CDR2 FYNNEI. The CDR3 bases are TGTGCCAGCGGTCACAGGGTGGGGACCCAGTACTTC. Translation: CASGHRVGTQYF.

Remarks on this clonotype: A read error may be the cause here, since a much bigger clone is one base away. This sequence joins TRBV13 and TRBJ1-4; 10 bases are a match to TRBD1. The CDR3 is made up of 17 amino acids. Germline CDR1 reads PRHDT; CDR2 reads FYEKMQ (reference sequence). J lost 7 bases, V lost 7 bases, and 15 bases had no gene match. Here the CDR3 reads CASISGQGGIVLEKLFF. The DNA of the CDR3 is TGTGCCAGCATATCCGGACAGGGGGGGATTGTGCTTGAAAAACTGTTTTTT.

This clonotype appeared many times. J is TRBJ2-2 and V is TRBV29-1, with TRBD1 as a possible D gene (5 bases). CDR1 is SQVTM, CDR2 ANQGSEA, per germline. This CDR3 has 13 amino acids. With 3 bases removed from V and 6 bases from J, the gap between germline ends came to 11 bases. CDR3 loop: CSVEGRAAGELFF. CDR3 DNA sequence: TGCAGCGTTGAGGGCAGGGCGGCCGGGGAGCTGTTTTTT.

The rearrangement links TRBV9 to TRBJ2-7; weak D call: TRBD2 (6 bases). Looked up from germline, CDR1 is SGDLS and CDR2 is YYNGEE. The CDR3 has 13 amino acids. V lost 4 bases to trimming and J lost 5 bases, with 13 bases between them. As DNA, the CDR3 is TGTGCCAGCAGCTCGGGACTCCTAAACGAGCAGTACTTC. It translates to CASSSGLLNEQYF.